This T cell receptor beta chain originates from a study of spatial heterogeneity in lung cancer. Study information: Available follow-up PBMC samples were sequenced, at a median of around two years post-resection. Each unique TCR and UMI combination was seen more than ten times on average in raw reads. Overall study results and limits: Ubiquitous expanded tumor TCRs were seen in blood more at resection than at follow-up.

Trimming cost V 1 base and J 4 bases, with 21 bases left between them. CDR1 is SGHTA and CDR2 is FQGNSA in the germline V gene. The CDR3 covers 18 residues. The time point: blood at routine non-recurrence follow-up after resection. Researchers sequenced whole RNA taken from tumor, nontumor lung or frozen PBMC without sorting. This clonotype was counted a few times. Its matching antigen is unknown. TCRdb reanalysed the 5' RACE reads using MiXCR and keeps one entry per CDR3 protein. This sample carries some 110,000 distinct CDR3 sequences, 9.5% to 15% of them seen once, and the ten largest clones take roughly 17%.

The sequence was collected from a male donor with early-stage non-small cell lung cancer. The sample here was PBMCs, taken at follow-up. This sequence joins TRBV7-2 and TRBJ2-3; maybe TRBD2 (7 bases). This CDR3 is CASSLGRTGGGFADTQYF. CDR3 coding DNA: TGTGCCAGCAGCTTAGGTCGGACGGGCGGGGGCTTTGCAGATACGCAGTATTTT.